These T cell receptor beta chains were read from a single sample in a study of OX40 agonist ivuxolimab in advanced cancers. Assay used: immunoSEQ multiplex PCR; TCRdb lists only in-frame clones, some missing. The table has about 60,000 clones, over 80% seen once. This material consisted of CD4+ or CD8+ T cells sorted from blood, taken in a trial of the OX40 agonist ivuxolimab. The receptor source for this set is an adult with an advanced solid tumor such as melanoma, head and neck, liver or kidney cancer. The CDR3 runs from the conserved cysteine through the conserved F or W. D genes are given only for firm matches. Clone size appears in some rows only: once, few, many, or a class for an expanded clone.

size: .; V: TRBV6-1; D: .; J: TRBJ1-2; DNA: TGTGCCAGCTTGGGGGAGGCTAACTATGGCTACACCTTC; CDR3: CASLGEANYGYTF
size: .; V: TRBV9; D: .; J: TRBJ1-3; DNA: TGTGCCAGCAGCGTAGCTGGACAGGGAAACACCATATATTTT; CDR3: CASSVAGQGNTIYF
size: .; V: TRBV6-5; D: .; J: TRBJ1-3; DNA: TGTGCCAGCAGGTGGTCATCTGGAAACACCATATATTTT; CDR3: CASRWSSGNTIYF
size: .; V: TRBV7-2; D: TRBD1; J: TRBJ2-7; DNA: TGTGCCAGCAGCTTAGGGACAGGGGCTCCGCACGAGCAGTACTTC; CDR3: CASSLGTGAPHEQYF
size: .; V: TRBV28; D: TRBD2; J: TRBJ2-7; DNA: TGTGCCAGCAGTCGGACTAGCGGGGCTCTCTCCGAGCAGTACTTC; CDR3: CASSRTSGALSEQYF
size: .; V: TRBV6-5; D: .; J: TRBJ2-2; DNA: TGTGCCAGCAGCGATACATACAGGGCCGGGGAGCTGTTTTTT; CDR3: CASSDTYRAGELFF
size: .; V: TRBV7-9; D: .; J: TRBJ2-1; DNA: TGTGCCAGCAGCTTAGGGCAGGTCCATGAGCAGTTCTTC; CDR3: CASSLGQVHEQFF
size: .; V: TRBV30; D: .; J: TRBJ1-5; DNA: TGTGCCTGGAGTGTACAGGGTGGAAGCAATCAGCCCCAGCATTTT; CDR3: CAWSVQGGSNQPQHF
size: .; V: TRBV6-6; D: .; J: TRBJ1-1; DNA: TGTGCCAGTTCGTCGACCGGTCGGGGATACACTGAAGCTTTCTTT; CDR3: CASSSTGRGYTEAFF
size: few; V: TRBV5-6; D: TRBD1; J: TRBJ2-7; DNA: TGTGCCAGCAGCTGGTGGACAGGGAGAAAGGGTGAGCAGTACTTC; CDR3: CASSWWTGRKGEQYF
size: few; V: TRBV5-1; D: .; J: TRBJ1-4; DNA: TGCGCCAGCAGCCAAAACCAGGGAAACCAGGCAAAACTGTTTTTT; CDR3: CASSQNQGNQAKLFF
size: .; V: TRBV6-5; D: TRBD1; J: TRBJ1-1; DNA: TGTGCCAGCAAATCAACAGGGGGCAGGACCACTGAAGCTTTCTTT; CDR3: CASKSTGGRTTEAFF
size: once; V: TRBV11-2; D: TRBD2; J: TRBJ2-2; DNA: TGTGCCAGCAGCTTAGCAGTGGGAGGGCCCAGTGGCGGGGAGCTGTTTTTT; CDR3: CASSLAVGGPSGGELFF
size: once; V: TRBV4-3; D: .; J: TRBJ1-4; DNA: TGCGCCAGCAGCCAAGTCTTACAGGAAAAACTGTTTTTT; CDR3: CASSQVLQEKLFF
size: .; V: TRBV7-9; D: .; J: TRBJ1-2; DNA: TGTGCCAGCAGCCCTAGACTTTCTTGGGGCTATGGCTACACCTTC; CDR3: CASSPRLSWGYGYTF
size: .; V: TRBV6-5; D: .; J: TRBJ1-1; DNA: TGTGCCAGCAGGGGACAACCGAACACTGAAGCTTTCTTT; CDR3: CASRGQPNTEAFF
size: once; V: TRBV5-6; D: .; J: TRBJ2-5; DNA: TGTGCCAGCAGCAGGGATGCAGTTTCAGAGACCCAGTACTTC; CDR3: CASSRDAVSETQYF
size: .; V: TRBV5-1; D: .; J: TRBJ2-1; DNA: TGCGCCAGCAGCCTCACTGGACCCGGAGGGGGTAATGAGCAGTTCTTC; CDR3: CASSLTGPGGGNEQFF
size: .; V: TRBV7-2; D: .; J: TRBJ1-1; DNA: TGTGCCAGCAGCCCGTTTACTGAAGCTTTCTTT; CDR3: CASSPFTEAFF
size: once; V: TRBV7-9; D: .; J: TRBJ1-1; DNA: TGTGCCAGCAGCTTAGGTGGCACAGTCAAAGCTTTCTTT; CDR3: CASSLGGTVKAFF
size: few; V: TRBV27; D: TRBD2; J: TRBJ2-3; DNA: TGTGCCAGCAGCTCTCCTTCTAGCGGCAAAGATACGCAGTATTTT; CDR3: CASSSPSSGKDTQYF
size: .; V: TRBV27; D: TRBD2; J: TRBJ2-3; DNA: TGTGCCAGCAGTTCTAGCGGGAGGGCCGGAGATACGCAGTATTTT; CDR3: CASSSSGRAGDTQYF
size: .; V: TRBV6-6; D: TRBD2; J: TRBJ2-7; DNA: TGTGCCACGGGACTAGCGAACTCCTACGAGCAGTACTTC; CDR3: CATGLANSYEQYF
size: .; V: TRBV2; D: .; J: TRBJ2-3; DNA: TGTGCCAGCAGTGAGGGCAACACAGATACGCAGTATTTT; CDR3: CASSEGNTDTQYF
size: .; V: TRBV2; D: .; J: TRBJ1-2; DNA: TGTGCCAGCAGTTCCCTCGGACCAAATCTGGGTGGCTACACCTTC; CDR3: CASSSLGPNLGGYTF
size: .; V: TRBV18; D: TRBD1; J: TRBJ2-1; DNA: TGTGCCAGCTCCCCCGGACAGGGATTCTACAATGAGCAGTTCTTC; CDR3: CASSPGQGFYNEQFF
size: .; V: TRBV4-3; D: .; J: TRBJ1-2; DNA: TGCGCCAGCAGCCAAGATACAAAGTGGGGTGCCGGTTTTAACTATGGCTACACCTTC; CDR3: CASSQDTKWGAGFNYGYTF
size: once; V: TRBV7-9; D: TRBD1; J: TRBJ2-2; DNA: TGTGCCAGCAGCTCGACAGGGCCCGGGGAGCTGTTTTTT; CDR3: CASSSTGPGELFF
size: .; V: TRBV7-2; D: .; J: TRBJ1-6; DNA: TGTGCCAGCAGCGACCAGAACAATTCACCCCTCCACTTT; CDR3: CASSDQNNSPLHF
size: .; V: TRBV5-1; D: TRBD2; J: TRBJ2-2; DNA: TGCGCCAGCAGTTGGACTAGCGGGAGGCTGAACACCGGGGAGCTGTTTTTT; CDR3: CASSWTSGRLNTGELFF
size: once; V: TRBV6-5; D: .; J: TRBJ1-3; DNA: TGTGCCAGCGGGACTGTTGGAAACACCATATATTTT; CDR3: CASGTVGNTIYF
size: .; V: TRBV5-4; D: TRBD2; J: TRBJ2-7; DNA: TGTGCCAGCAGCCCCCAGGGTGCCCTAGCGGGGGTAACCTACGAGCAGTACTTC; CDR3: CASSPQGALAGVTYEQYF
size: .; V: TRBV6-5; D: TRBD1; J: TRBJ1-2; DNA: TGTGCCAGCAGATTCCATTCGACAGGGGGTTATGGCTACACCTTC; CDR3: CASRFHSTGGYGYTF
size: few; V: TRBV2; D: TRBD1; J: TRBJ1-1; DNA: TGTGCCAGCAGGTCCAGGGGGGGTTTGAACACTGAAGCTTTCTTT; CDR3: CASRSRGGLNTEAFF
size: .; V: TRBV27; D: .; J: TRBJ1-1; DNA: TGTGCCAGCAGTTTAGAGGTCGCAGGGGACTCCCGAATCACTGAAGCTTTCTTT; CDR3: CASSLEVAGDSRITEAFF
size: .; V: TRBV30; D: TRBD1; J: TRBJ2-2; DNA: TGTGCCTGGAGGATAACAGGGGTGGGCACCGGGGAGCTGTTTTTT; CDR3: CAWRITGVGTGELFF
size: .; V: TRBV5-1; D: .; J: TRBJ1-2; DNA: TGCGCCAGCAGCTTGGTTGGGTCCGGCTACACCTTC; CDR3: CASSLVGSGYTF
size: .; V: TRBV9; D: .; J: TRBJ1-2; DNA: TGTGCCAGCAGCGTAGGGAAGGGGGTTACGGGCTACACCTTC; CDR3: CASSVGKGVTGYTF
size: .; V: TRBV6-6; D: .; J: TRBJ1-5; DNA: TGTGCCAGCAGCCCAGAACGGAGAACCCAGCATTTT; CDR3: CASSPERRTQHF
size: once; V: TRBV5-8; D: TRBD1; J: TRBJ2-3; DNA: TGTGCCAGCAGCCAACACCGGGACAGCGTGACAGATACGCAGTATTTT; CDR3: CASSQHRDSVTDTQYF
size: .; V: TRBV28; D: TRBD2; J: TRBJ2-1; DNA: TGTGCCAGCAGTTGGGCGGGGGGGAACTCCTACAATGAGCAGTTCTTC; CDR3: CASSWAGGNSYNEQFF